The source of this T cell receptor beta chain is a study of cytomegalovirus exposure and HLA in healthy donors. Study-level results: While the bulk of TCR sequences proved rare, some public TCRs turned up in many donors.

Note on this clone: What it binds is unknown.

The CDR3 spans 16 residues. With 1 base removed from V and 2 bases from J, the gap between germline ends came to 15 bases. Germline V gene data show CDR1 as MGHRA and CDR2 as YSYEKL. Both 60 Vbeta primers and 13 Jbeta primers went into the PCR. Generated by immunoSEQ multiplex PCR, the TCRdb table keeps only in-frame clones and is missing some. The table shows about 150,000 clones, with roughly 80% occurring only once. This sequence joins TRBV4-1 and TRBJ2-7; D may be TRBD1 (6 bases). The sequencing input was PBMCs. This TCR was recovered from a man between 18 and 35 years old in good health and CMV-seropositive. The CDR3 nucleotides read TGCGCCAGCAGCCAAGTCTTTGGCAGGGGTCCCTACGAGCAGTACTTC. Amino acid sequence: CASSQVFGRGPYEQYF.